This entry lists 9 T cell receptor beta chains sequenced from one sample in a study of OX40 agonist ivuxolimab in advanced cancers. Only in-frame clones appear in the TCRdb table, and some are missing; sequencing was by immunoSEQ multiplex PCR. The table records some 60,000 clones, 70% to 90% of them present only once. Material: CD4+ or CD8+ T cells sorted from blood, obtained in a trial of the OX40 agonist ivuxolimab. Receptors were obtained from an adult with an advanced solid tumor such as melanoma, head and neck, liver or kidney cancer.

This chain links TRBV29-1 with TRBJ2-5; no clear D. This CDR3 contains 11 residues. V shed 3 bases and J shed 1 base, with 3 bases lying between them. The germline V gene has CDR1 SQVTM and CDR2 ANQGSEA. CDR3 coding DNA: TGCAGCGTTGACCCCCAAGAGACCCAGTACTTC. It translates to CSVDPQETQYF.

V gene TRBV19 combines with J gene TRBJ2-6; a possible D gene is TRBD1 (5 bases). V lost 8 bases and J 1 base, leaving 15 bases between the germline ends. The germline gives CDR1 LNHDA, CDR2 SQIVND (reference sequence). The CDR3 has 16 amino acids. The CDR3 nucleotides are TGTGCCAGTTGGCCAGGACATTTATCTGGGGCCAACGTCCTGACTTTC. Translating gives CASWPGHLSGANVLTF.

This chain links TRBV28 with TRBJ2-3; TRBD2 aligns across 7 bases. Germline CDR1 is MDHEN and CDR2 is SYDVKM. The CDR3 sequence is 14 residues long. J gave up 1 base and V 11 bases, and 9 bases lay outside the gene matches. CDR3 sequence reads: CALTPSGGTDTQYF. The CDR3 bases are TGTGCCCTAACCCCTAGCGGTGGCACAGATACGCAGTATTTT.

The J gene is TRBJ2-5, the V gene TRBV5-1; 9 nucleotides agree with TRBD1. Germline CDR1 reads SGHRS; CDR2 reads YFSETQ. With 2 bases clipped from V and 0 bases from J, the junction kept 5 bases outside the gene matches. CDR3 length equals 16 residues. Here the CDR3 reads CASSFYRGLNQETQYF. The CDR3 bases are TGCGCCAGCAGCTTTTACAGGGGGCTGAACCAAGAGACCCAGTACTTC.

This clone ranks as medium-sized. The rearrangement joins TRBV11-3 to TRBJ1-4; D may be TRBD1 (5 bases). Trimming removed 7 bases from V and 7 bases from J, with 22 bases in between. Looked up from germline, CDR1 is SGHNT and CDR2 is YENEEA. The CDR3 consists of 16 residues. In DNA form, the CDR3 reads TGTGCCAGCACCCCGGGGGGACGGCCGGACCGTGAAAAACTGTTTTTT. Translating it yields CASTPGGRPDREKLFF.

The chain employs TRBV7-8 and TRBJ1-1; TRBD1 matches at 8 bases. The germline V gene encodes CDR1 SGHVS and CDR2 FQNEAQ. The CDR3 consists of 13 residues. Trimming took 5 bases from V and 11 from J; bases not matched to a gene: 10. The DNA of the CDR3 is TGTGCCAGCAGCCTTTGGACAGGGAGTTCGGCTTTCTTT. This gives the protein CASSLWTGSSAFF.

The CDR3: CASSMGTGEEKLFF. The CDR3 DNA reads as TGTGCCAGTAGTATGGGGACAGGAGAGGAAAAACTGTTTTTT. The rearrangement links TRBV19 to TRBJ1-4; the match to TRBD1 covers 8 bases. The ends lost 3 bases at V and 8 bases at J; junction bases unmatched: 5. CDR1 and CDR2 (germline): LNHDA, SQIVND (reference sequence). The CDR3 contains 14 residues.

The chain employs TRBV19 and TRBJ1-5, with TRBD1 identical over 7 bases. CDR3 length: 14 residues. Germline CDR1 LNHDA, CDR2 SQIVND (reference sequence). The ends lost 5 bases at V and 7 bases at J; junction bases unmatched: 8. The CDR3 DNA is TGTGCCAGTAGTGCTAGACAGGGTCCCCAGCCCCAGCATTTT. Amino acids: CASSARQGPQPQHF.

This clone was counted a few times. This rearrangement joins TRBV30 to TRBJ2-3; maybe TRBD2 (6 bases). V gave up 1 base and J gave up 11 bases, with 10 bases separating them. CDR3 length equals 11 residues. CDR1 GTSNPN and CDR2 SVGIG come from the germline V gene (reference sequence). The DNA of the CDR3 is TGTGCCTGGAGTGCGACTAGAGAGCAGTATTTT. Translating gives CAWSATREQYF.